The TCR beta chain described here comes from a study of read filtering for tumor transcriptome and immune sequencing. Study information: Mean patient age was approximately 71 years, range about 45 to 90; around 16 male, 11 to 15 female. General observations from the study: Correlation between methods rose after single-read clonotypes were removed.

Trimming cost V 0 bases and J 3 bases; bases outside gene matches: 5. Per germline, CDR1 DFQATT and CDR2 SNEGSKA (reference sequence). The CDR3 is made up of 14 amino acids. This clonotype was seen ten or more times. Its antigen is not identified. The library was built from roughly 400 ng RNA with molecular barcoded adaptors for alpha/delta and beta/gamma chains. MiXCR, applied by TCRdb to the reads, yields one record per CDR3 protein. The table has roughly 68,000 distinct CDR3 sequences, about 15% seen once. This chain uses TRBV20-1 with TRBJ2-7; TRBD2 matches at 7 bases. The clonotype originates from a donor older than 35 with multiple myeloma. Sequencing was carried out using a population of CD138-negative cells sorted from bone marrow. The CDR3 region has the DNA TGCAGTGCTAGAGACCCCCTAGCGGACTACGAGCAGTACTTC. The encoded protein is CSARDPLADYEQYF.